One and the same sample provided the 3 T cell receptor beta chains below, sequenced in a study of naive and memory T cell subsets (dated by TCRdb to about 2017). The library was built by means of UMI-ligation and nested PCR. The data were produced on an Illumina MiSeq. To cover both TRBC1 and TRBC2, the beta constant-region primer consisted of an equimolar mix of two oligonucleotides. Four rounds of PCR were used to amplify ligated cDNA, with nested alpha and beta constant-region primers being used together with the SP2 primer. TCRdb ran its own pipeline on the public reads, namely fastp trimming at Q25 and MiXCR clone calling, and kept in-frame beta chains. Under each unique CDR3 protein, matching rows form one entry showing the most common genes and DNA. The sample table shows under 25,000 distinct CDR3 sequences, and roughly 9.1% are seen once. Clones ranked in the top ten supply over 20% of the sample.

Sequencing used central memory CD8+ T cells from blood. Taken with the paper, the label for cell subset or site translates to: central memory, CD45RA- CD27+. These receptors all come from a human donor in good health.

This clonotype was seen many times. The chain carries TRBV7-9 and TRBJ2-7, with 9 bases lining up with TRBD1. V lost 4 bases to trimming and J lost 3 bases; unmatched junction nucleotides: 7. There are 15 residues in the CDR3. CDR1 is SEHNR, CDR2 FQNEAQ, per germline (reference sequence). This CDR3 is CASSSTTGGLYEQYF. CDR3 sequence (DNA): TGTGCCAGCAGCTCGACGACAGGGGGGCTCTACGAGCAGTACTTC.

By share of the sample, this clonotype is medium-sized. The chain employs TRBV4-1 and TRBJ2-7; D is undetermined. Per the germline V gene, CDR1 is MGHRA and CDR2 is YSYEKL. The CDR3 has 11 residues. The V end lost 4 bases, the J end lost 3 bases, and 4 bases lay between the germline ends. The CDR3 reads CASSRGYEQYF. The DNA for the CDR3 is TGCGCCAGCAGCCGGGGCTACGAGCAGTACTTC.

The chain has TRBV29-1 and TRBJ2-7; 9 bases agree with TRBD1. The CDR3 has 15 amino acids. V shed 1 base, J shed 4 bases, and the junction held 8 bases outside the gene matches. CDR1 is SQVTM, CDR2 ANQGSEA, per germline. CDR3 coding DNA: TGCAGCGTTGAAGGGGGGACAGGGAACGGTTACGAGCAGTACTTC. This gives the protein CSVEGGTGNGYEQYF.